A selection of T cell receptor beta chains follows, all from one sample in a study of regulatory T cells in long-lasting Graves disease. Each CDR3 protein gets one entry after TCRdb re-called the multiplex PCR reads with MiXCR. The sample holds about 470,000 distinct CDR3 sequences, 20% to 25% seen once. Source: peripheral blood mononuclear cells (PBMCs), taken when the disease was refractory, from a patient treated with antithyroid drugs. The receptors were sampled from a female donor with Graves disease. The CDR3 runs from the conserved cysteine through the conserved F or W. D genes are given only for firm matches. Clone size appears in some rows only: once, few, many, or a class for an expanded clone.

d_gene: -
abundance: few
j_gene: TRBJ1-3
v_gene: TRBV3-1
CDR3nt: TGTGCCAGCAGCCAAGGAAGCGAAAACACCATATATTTT
CDR3aa: CASSQGSENTIYF

d_gene: -
abundance: -
j_gene: TRBJ1-1
v_gene: TRBV5-4
CDR3nt: TGTGCCAGCAGCTTCGACTGGATGGAGAACACTGAAGCTTTCTTT
CDR3aa: CASSFDWMENTEAFF

d_gene: -
abundance: few
j_gene: TRBJ1-1
v_gene: TRBV12-3/TRBV12-4
CDR3nt: TGTGCCAGCCAAAGGGGGTTGGAAGCTTTCTTT
CDR3aa: CASQRGLEAFF

d_gene: TRBD1
abundance: -
j_gene: TRBJ1-5
v_gene: TRBV19
CDR3nt: TGTGCCAGTAGTATAGGTCGAATCCGGGACAGATATTATAGCAATCAGCCCCAGCATTTT
CDR3aa: CASSIGRIRDRYYSNQPQHF

d_gene: -
abundance: -
j_gene: TRBJ2-5
v_gene: TRBV6-1
CDR3nt: TGTGCCAGCAGGATTGCGACCCAAGAGACCCAGTACTTC
CDR3aa: CASRIATQETQYF

d_gene: -
abundance: -
j_gene: TRBJ2-7
v_gene: TRBV6-1
CDR3nt: TGTGCCAGCAGTGAAGCGATACAGGGATTTTGGGAGCAGTACTTC
CDR3aa: CASSEAIQGFWEQYF

d_gene: TRBD1
abundance: -
j_gene: TRBJ1-1
v_gene: TRBV7-9
CDR3nt: TGTGCCAGCAGCTCCAGGACAGGGGATAGGACTGAAGCTTTCTTT
CDR3aa: CASSSRTGDRTEAFF

d_gene: -
abundance: many
j_gene: TRBJ1-6
v_gene: TRBV20-1
CDR3nt: TGCAGTGCTAGACTCTCCGGACAGACCGATAATTCACCCCTCCACTTT
CDR3aa: CSARLSGQTDNSPLHF

d_gene: TRBD1
abundance: few
j_gene: TRBJ2-7
v_gene: TRBV7-8
CDR3nt: TGTGCCAGCAGCCCCCGGAAGGACAGGGCTTCCTACGAGCAGTACTTC
CDR3aa: CASSPRKDRASYEQYF

d_gene: -
abundance: many
j_gene: TRBJ2-7
v_gene: TRBV11-2
CDR3nt: TGTGCCAGCAGCGAAGGAGGTATCGAGCAGTACTTC
CDR3aa: CASSEGGIEQYF

d_gene: TRBD2
abundance: many
j_gene: TRBJ2-5
v_gene: TRBV27
CDR3nt: TGTGCCAGCAGTTTAAGCCGTGGGGGACTAGCGGGTCTTAGGGCAGAGACCCAGTACTTC
CDR3aa: CASSLSRGGLAGLRAETQYF

d_gene: TRBD2
abundance: many
j_gene: TRBJ2-5
v_gene: TRBV7-3
CDR3nt: TGTGCCAGCAGCTCGCAAGCGGGAGGGCCAGAGACCCAGTACTTC
CDR3aa: CASSSQAGGPETQYF

d_gene: TRBD2
abundance: few
j_gene: TRBJ2-3
v_gene: TRBV2
CDR3nt: TGCACTAGCGGGGGGCCGTTCAGTACAGATACGCAGTATTTT
CDR3aa: CTSGGPFSTDTQYF

d_gene: -
abundance: -
j_gene: TRBJ2-7
v_gene: TRBV20-1
CDR3nt: TGCAGTGCTCTCCGGCAGGGGCTGGTCAACGAGCAGTACTTC
CDR3aa: CSALRQGLVNEQYF

d_gene: -
abundance: many
j_gene: TRBJ2-2
v_gene: TRBV27
CDR3nt: TGTGCCAGCAGTCTAACTAGAAACACCGGGGAGCTGTTTTTT
CDR3aa: CASSLTRNTGELFF

d_gene: -
abundance: few
j_gene: TRBJ2-5
v_gene: TRBV20-1
CDR3nt: TGCAGTGCTAGAAATCTAGCGTTCGGGGCAAGAGAGACCCAGTACTTC
CDR3aa: CSARNLAFGARETQYF

d_gene: -
abundance: -
j_gene: TRBJ2-2
v_gene: TRBV28
CDR3nt: TGTGCCAGCAGTTCCAGGACGGAAGCGAACGCCGGGGAGCTGTTTTTT
CDR3aa: CASSSRTEANAGELFF

d_gene: -
abundance: many
j_gene: TRBJ1-1
v_gene: TRBV20-1
CDR3nt: TGCAGTGCTCGATACGGGAACACTGAAGCTTTCTTT
CDR3aa: CSARYGNTEAFF

d_gene: TRBD2
abundance: many
j_gene: TRBJ2-7
v_gene: TRBV27
CDR3nt: TGTGCCAGCACCCCGGGACTAGCTTCCTACGAGCAGTACTTC
CDR3aa: CASTPGLASYEQYF

d_gene: -
abundance: -
j_gene: TRBJ2-5
v_gene: TRBV20-1
CDR3nt: TGCAGTGCCCGCCTAAGCGGTGTGTTTAGGGAGACCCAGTACTTC
CDR3aa: CSARLSGVFRETQYF

d_gene: -
abundance: many
j_gene: TRBJ2-7
v_gene: TRBV27
CDR3nt: TGTGCCAGCAGTTTATCGGGGAAACCCTACGAGCAGTACTTC
CDR3aa: CASSLSGKPYEQYF

d_gene: TRBD2
abundance: many
j_gene: TRBJ2-5
v_gene: TRBV2
CDR3nt: TGTGCCAGCAGTGGACGGGGGGGACCACAAGAGACCCAGTACTTC
CDR3aa: CASSGRGGPQETQYF

d_gene: -
abundance: few
j_gene: TRBJ2-5
v_gene: TRBV12-3/TRBV12-4
CDR3nt: TGTGCCAGCAGTAAACCGGGACTTCAAGAGACCCAGTACTTC
CDR3aa: CASSKPGLQETQYF

d_gene: TRBD2
abundance: -
j_gene: TRBJ2-7
v_gene: TRBV9
CDR3nt: TGTGCCAGCAGCGCCCGGGACTACACCTACGAGCAGTACTTC
CDR3aa: CASSARDYTYEQYF

d_gene: -
abundance: -
j_gene: TRBJ2-7
v_gene: TRBV29-1
CDR3nt: TGCAGCGTCAAAACCCCATACGAGCAGTACTTC
CDR3aa: CSVKTPYEQYF

d_gene: TRBD1
abundance: -
j_gene: TRBJ2-3
v_gene: TRBV12-3/TRBV12-4
CDR3nt: TGTGCCAGCAGACAGGGGCTTAGCACAGATACGCAGTATTTT
CDR3aa: CASRQGLSTDTQYF

d_gene: -
abundance: many
j_gene: TRBJ1-1
v_gene: TRBV28
CDR3nt: TGTGCCAGCAGTGTGGACCCTGAGAACACTGAAGCTTTCTTT
CDR3aa: CASSVDPENTEAFF

d_gene: -
abundance: -
j_gene: TRBJ1-2
v_gene: TRBV15
CDR3nt: TGTGCCACCAGCAGAGATTTTAAAAACTCCGGGGGACATGGCTACACCTTC
CDR3aa: CATSRDFKNSGGHGYTF

d_gene: -
abundance: -
j_gene: TRBJ2-5
v_gene: TRBV6-1
CDR3nt: TGTGCCAGCAGTGAAATACAGGGTTACCAAGAGACCCAGTACTTC
CDR3aa: CASSEIQGYQETQYF

d_gene: TRBD1
abundance: -
j_gene: TRBJ2-1
v_gene: TRBV11-3
CDR3nt: TGTGCCAGCAGCTTTATCGGACAGGGTTATGAGCAGTTCTTC
CDR3aa: CASSFIGQGYEQFF

d_gene: -
abundance: few
j_gene: TRBJ1-1
v_gene: TRBV9
CDR3nt: TGTGCCAGCAGCGTAGGGGGACAAGGGACTGAAGCTTTCTTT
CDR3aa: CASSVGGQGTEAFF

d_gene: TRBD1
abundance: many
j_gene: TRBJ1-1
v_gene: TRBV15
CDR3nt: TGTGCCACCAGCAGAGATGCAGGGGGCAAGGCTGAAGCTTTCTTT
CDR3aa: CATSRDAGGKAEAFF